Listed below are T cell receptor beta chains from one sample, sequenced in a study of T cell repertoires in cytomegalovirus infection. MiXCR, run by TCRdb on the reads, gives a single entry per CDR3 protein. The sample records 170,000 or so distinct CDR3 sequences, 17% being singletons. The sequenced sample was CD8+ T cells from PBMCs. The receptors stem from a human donor in good health (CMV status not recorded). Some clones in this sample may be carry-over from other donors' samples. The CDR3 runs from the conserved cysteine through the conserved F or W. A D gene is named only where the DNA matches it firmly. A clone size is listed for some rows: how often the clone was seen (once, few, many), or a class if it is expanded.

d_gene: TRBD2
abundance: -
j_gene: TRBJ2-7
v_gene: TRBV20-1
CDR3nt: TGCAGTTCATTCCCCGGGAGGAGGAACTCCTACGAGCAGTACTTC
CDR3aa: CSSFPGRRNSYEQYF

d_gene: -
abundance: -
j_gene: TRBJ2-7
v_gene: TRBV12-3/TRBV12-4
CDR3nt: TGTGCCAGCAGTTTAAGCACAGGTGGATTAAGTTCCTACGAGCAGTACTTC
CDR3aa: CASSLSTGGLSSYEQYF

d_gene: -
abundance: few
j_gene: TRBJ2-3
v_gene: TRBV29-1
CDR3nt: TGCAGCGTTGTAGCCAGGTCTAGCACAGATACGCAGTATTTT
CDR3aa: CSVVARSSTDTQYF

d_gene: -
abundance: few
j_gene: TRBJ2-7
v_gene: TRBV28
CDR3nt: TGTGCCAGCAGTTTTTTCGGGACACAATCCTACGAGCAGTACTTC
CDR3aa: CASSFFGTQSYEQYF

d_gene: -
abundance: few
j_gene: TRBJ2-7
v_gene: TRBV12-3/TRBV12-4
CDR3nt: TGTGCCAGCAGTCCTTCCCTTGTAGTCGGGCAGTACTTC
CDR3aa: CASSPSLVVGQYF

d_gene: -
abundance: -
j_gene: TRBJ1-1
v_gene: TRBV5-1
CDR3nt: TGCGCCAGCAGCTTGGGAACGGGGGCGGCCACTGAAGCTTTCTTT
CDR3aa: CASSLGTGAATEAFF

d_gene: -
abundance: few
j_gene: TRBJ2-7
v_gene: TRBV29-1
CDR3nt: TGCAGCGTTGAAGTTGACGGCTCCTACGAGCAGTACTTC
CDR3aa: CSVEVDGSYEQYF

d_gene: TRBD2
abundance: -
j_gene: TRBJ2-1
v_gene: TRBV6-2/TRBV6-3
CDR3nt: TGTGCCAGCAGCCTTCAGGGACTAGCTGGTTACAATGAGCAGTTCTTC
CDR3aa: CASSLQGLAGYNEQFF

d_gene: -
abundance: many
j_gene: TRBJ2-7
v_gene: TRBV7-2
CDR3nt: TGTGCCAGCAGCTTGGCCGGCCTCTCCTACGAGCAGTACTTC
CDR3aa: CASSLAGLSYEQYF

d_gene: -
abundance: few
j_gene: TRBJ1-5
v_gene: TRBV14
CDR3nt: TGTGCCAGCAGCCAAGCGGGGGCGGGCCAGCCCCAGCATTTT
CDR3aa: CASSQAGAGQPQHF

d_gene: -
abundance: few
j_gene: TRBJ2-7
v_gene: TRBV12-3/TRBV12-4
CDR3nt: TGTGCCAGCAGCTCCATGGACTCCCTCGACGAGCAGTACTTC
CDR3aa: CASSSMDSLDEQYF

d_gene: TRBD1
abundance: -
j_gene: TRBJ2-7
v_gene: TRBV20-1
CDR3nt: TGCAGTGCTAGAGATACAGGGGGATCTAGTTACGAGCAGTACTTC
CDR3aa: CSARDTGGSSYEQYF

d_gene: TRBD1
abundance: -
j_gene: TRBJ2-5
v_gene: TRBV27
CDR3nt: TGTGCCAGCAGTTGGACAGGCAAGGAGACCCAGTACTTC
CDR3aa: CASSWTGKETQYF

d_gene: TRBD2
abundance: few
j_gene: TRBJ2-3
v_gene: TRBV7-9
CDR3nt: TGTGCCAGCAGCGCCGACCGGACTAGCGGGGGTACAGATACGCAGTATTTT
CDR3aa: CASSADRTSGGTDTQYF

d_gene: -
abundance: few
j_gene: TRBJ2-1
v_gene: TRBV11-2
CDR3nt: TGTGCCAGCAGCTTAGAGGGCATCTACAATGAGCAGTTCTTC
CDR3aa: CASSLEGIYNEQFF

d_gene: -
abundance: -
j_gene: TRBJ1-5
v_gene: TRBV7-9
CDR3nt: TGTGCCAGCAGCTTCGGAAAGGGACACCATCAGCCCCAGCATTTT
CDR3aa: CASSFGKGHHQPQHF

d_gene: TRBD2
abundance: -
j_gene: TRBJ2-1
v_gene: TRBV20-1
CDR3nt: TGCAGTGCTCCGGGACTAGCGGGGTCAAGGAGCTCCGACAATGAGCAGTTCTTC
CDR3aa: CSAPGLAGSRSSDNEQFF

d_gene: -
abundance: -
j_gene: TRBJ1-2
v_gene: TRBV7-4
CDR3nt: TGTGCCAGCAGCTTAGGCGATCGGGGCTACACCTTC
CDR3aa: CASSLGDRGYTF

d_gene: -
abundance: many
j_gene: TRBJ2-7
v_gene: TRBV4-3
CDR3nt: TGCGCCAGCAGCCAAAATGTGGCTTACGAGCAGTACTTC
CDR3aa: CASSQNVAYEQYF

d_gene: TRBD2
abundance: few
j_gene: TRBJ2-5
v_gene: TRBV12-3/TRBV12-4
CDR3nt: TGTGCCAGCACCTCCTACGGACTAGCGGAAGAGACCCAGTACTTC
CDR3aa: CASTSYGLAEETQYF

d_gene: -
abundance: -
j_gene: TRBJ2-1
v_gene: TRBV2
CDR3nt: TGTGCCAGCAGTGAAATGATCCAGCCTGAGGAGCAGTTCTTC
CDR3aa: CASSEMIQPEEQFF

d_gene: -
abundance: -
j_gene: TRBJ1-1
v_gene: TRBV7-3
CDR3nt: TGTGCCAGCAGCCTACACGGCGGGACTGAAGCTTTCTTT
CDR3aa: CASSLHGGTEAFF

d_gene: -
abundance: few
j_gene: TRBJ2-1
v_gene: TRBV6-1
CDR3nt: TGTGCCAGCAGTGAAGGGGGCCTGAACAATGAGCAGTTCTTC
CDR3aa: CASSEGGLNNEQFF

d_gene: TRBD1
abundance: -
j_gene: TRBJ1-2
v_gene: TRBV20-1
CDR3nt: TGCAGTGCTGGAGGACAGGGGGCACAATCGAGGGGCTTTGGCTACACCTTC
CDR3aa: CSAGGQGAQSRGFGYTF

d_gene: -
abundance: many
j_gene: TRBJ2-7
v_gene: TRBV6-2/TRBV6-3
CDR3nt: TGTGCCAGCAGTTACTCGGAGACTAGCGAGCAGTACTTC
CDR3aa: CASSYSETSEQYF

d_gene: -
abundance: -
j_gene: TRBJ1-5
v_gene: TRBV4-2
CDR3nt: TGTGCCAGCAGCCAATACGGGACCGCGAATCAGCCCCAGCATTTT
CDR3aa: CASSQYGTANQPQHF

d_gene: -
abundance: -
j_gene: TRBJ2-7
v_gene: TRBV7-6
CDR3nt: TGTGCCAGCAGCTACGATCAGGGGTACGAGCAGTACTTC
CDR3aa: CASSYDQGYEQYF

d_gene: -
abundance: -
j_gene: TRBJ2-4
v_gene: TRBV14
CDR3nt: TGTGCCAGCAGCCAACACGACAACTTAGCCAAAAACATTCAGTACTTC
CDR3aa: CASSQHDNLAKNIQYF

d_gene: -
abundance: -
j_gene: TRBJ2-3
v_gene: TRBV7-9
CDR3nt: TGTGCCAGCAGCCTGGTCCCAGATACGCAGTATTTT
CDR3aa: CASSLVPDTQYF

d_gene: -
abundance: -
j_gene: TRBJ1-1
v_gene: TRBV14
CDR3nt: TGTGCCAGCAGCCAACTGGAGGGCACTGAAGCTTTCTTT
CDR3aa: CASSQLEGTEAFF

d_gene: -
abundance: -
j_gene: TRBJ2-1
v_gene: TRBV7-6
CDR3nt: TGTGCCAGCAGCTTAGATCAGGGATACAATGAGCAGTTCTTC
CDR3aa: CASSLDQGYNEQFF

d_gene: -
abundance: many
j_gene: TRBJ1-4
v_gene: TRBV7-2
CDR3nt: TGTGCCAGCAGCTCTACCGGGCCAGGGAGGGAACTGTTTTTT
CDR3aa: CASSSTGPGRELFF

d_gene: -
abundance: many
j_gene: TRBJ2-3
v_gene: TRBV7-2
CDR3nt: TGTGCCAGCAGCTGGAGGGGGGCAGGGAGCACAGATACGCAGTATTTT
CDR3aa: CASSWRGAGSTDTQYF

d_gene: TRBD1
abundance: few
j_gene: TRBJ2-7
v_gene: TRBV29-1
CDR3nt: TGCAGCGTTTGGGACAGGACCGATTACGAGCAGTACTTC
CDR3aa: CSVWDRTDYEQYF

d_gene: -
abundance: -
j_gene: TRBJ2-7
v_gene: TRBV28
CDR3nt: TGTGCCAGCAGTTTCCGGGTCCCAGGCGAGCAGTACTTC
CDR3aa: CASSFRVPGEQYF

d_gene: -
abundance: few
j_gene: TRBJ2-2
v_gene: TRBV29-1
CDR3nt: TGCAGCTTTGGAGGCAGAGTCACCGGGGAGCTGTTTTTT
CDR3aa: CSFGGRVTGELFF

d_gene: -
abundance: -
j_gene: TRBJ1-5
v_gene: TRBV29-1
CDR3nt: TGCAGCGTTGAAAGGGGACTTTCGGACCCCCAGAACAATCAGCCCCAGCATTTT
CDR3aa: CSVERGLSDPQNNQPQHF

d_gene: -
abundance: few
j_gene: TRBJ1-4
v_gene: TRBV28
CDR3nt: TGTGCCAGCAGGTTTTACGGATCTAATGAAAAACTGTTTTTT
CDR3aa: CASRFYGSNEKLFF

d_gene: -
abundance: -
j_gene: TRBJ2-7
v_gene: TRBV7-2
CDR3nt: TGTGCCAGCAGCAGGGAGAAGTACTCCTACGAGCAGTACTTC
CDR3aa: CASSREKYSYEQYF

d_gene: -
abundance: few
j_gene: TRBJ2-1
v_gene: TRBV7-6
CDR3nt: TGTGCCAGCAGCTTAACTCCCGGGGAGGACGATGAGCAGTTCTTC
CDR3aa: CASSLTPGEDDEQFF

d_gene: TRBD2
abundance: -
j_gene: TRBJ2-2
v_gene: TRBV7-7
CDR3nt: TGTGCCAGCAGCCGGACTAGCGGACCGAACACCGGGGAGCTGTTTTTT
CDR3aa: CASSRTSGPNTGELFF

d_gene: TRBD1
abundance: -
j_gene: TRBJ1-1
v_gene: TRBV7-8
CDR3nt: TGTGCCAGCAGCTTAGTGTTCCGGGACAGGGGACCGAACACTGAAGCTTTCTTT
CDR3aa: CASSLVFRDRGPNTEAFF

d_gene: -
abundance: few
j_gene: TRBJ2-3
v_gene: TRBV2
CDR3nt: TGTGCCAGCAGAAGCCTCAACACAGATACGCAGTATTTT
CDR3aa: CASRSLNTDTQYF

d_gene: -
abundance: -
j_gene: TRBJ2-7
v_gene: TRBV28
CDR3nt: TGTGCCAGCAGTCCCAGGGTATATGCCTACGAGCAGTACTTC
CDR3aa: CASSPRVYAYEQYF

d_gene: TRBD1
abundance: -
j_gene: TRBJ1-4
v_gene: TRBV29-1
CDR3nt: TGCAGCGTTAGGACAGGGGAAAAGAATGAAAAACTGTTTTTT
CDR3aa: CSVRTGEKNEKLFF

d_gene: -
abundance: -
j_gene: TRBJ2-7
v_gene: TRBV11-2
CDR3nt: TGTGCCAGCAGCCCTGCCGGGCGGGAGCAGTACTTC
CDR3aa: CASSPAGREQYF

d_gene: -
abundance: -
j_gene: TRBJ1-1
v_gene: TRBV7-2
CDR3nt: TGTGCCAGCAGCTTAAATTGGGGGCAGGGACAATACACTGAAGCTTTCTTT
CDR3aa: CASSLNWGQGQYTEAFF

d_gene: -
abundance: -
j_gene: TRBJ1-2
v_gene: TRBV20-1
CDR3nt: TGCAGTGCTAGAGAGGGGGGAGGCTATGGCTACACCTTC
CDR3aa: CSAREGGGYGYTF

d_gene: -
abundance: few
j_gene: TRBJ2-3
v_gene: TRBV6-1
CDR3nt: TGTGCCAGCAGTGAACCCGTTGGCGGGGGCACAGATACGCAGTATTTT
CDR3aa: CASSEPVGGGTDTQYF

d_gene: -
abundance: few
j_gene: TRBJ2-1
v_gene: TRBV9
CDR3nt: TGTGCCAGCAGCGTAGAGGAAGGGGGGGCCTACAATGAGCAGTTCTTC
CDR3aa: CASSVEEGGAYNEQFF

d_gene: -
abundance: -
j_gene: TRBJ2-6
v_gene: TRBV4-1
CDR3nt: TGCGCCAGCAGCCCGACCGCCGGGGCCAACGTCCTGACTTTC
CDR3aa: CASSPTAGANVLTF

d_gene: TRBD2
abundance: -
j_gene: TRBJ2-3
v_gene: TRBV20-1
CDR3nt: TGCAGTGCTAGAGATTTGGGGGGGTGGGGCACAGATACGCAGTATTTT
CDR3aa: CSARDLGGWGTDTQYF

d_gene: TRBD1
abundance: -
j_gene: TRBJ1-5
v_gene: TRBV7-2
CDR3nt: TGTGCCAGCAGCGGCGGGACAGCCCTCAATCAGCCCCAGCATTTT
CDR3aa: CASSGGTALNQPQHF

d_gene: -
abundance: few
j_gene: TRBJ2-7
v_gene: TRBV29-1
CDR3nt: TGCAGCGCCGTACTCTACGAGCAGTACTTC
CDR3aa: CSAVLYEQYF

d_gene: TRBD2
abundance: few
j_gene: TRBJ2-5
v_gene: TRBV29-1
CDR3nt: TGCAACGGACTAGCGGGGGGCCGATTCGGAGAGACCCAGTACTTC
CDR3aa: CNGLAGGRFGETQYF

d_gene: -
abundance: few
j_gene: TRBJ2-1
v_gene: TRBV14
CDR3nt: TGTGCCAGCAGCCAAGGCTGGGGCAATGAGCAGTTCTTC
CDR3aa: CASSQGWGNEQFF

d_gene: -
abundance: few
j_gene: TRBJ1-5
v_gene: TRBV15
CDR3nt: TGTGCCACCACCCGCGGTGGACAAGGGTTTCAGCCCCAGCATTTT
CDR3aa: CATTRGGQGFQPQHF

d_gene: -
abundance: -
j_gene: TRBJ1-4
v_gene: TRBV7-9
CDR3nt: TGTGCCAGCAGCTACCCCGGGGGTTCAGGTGAAAAACTGTTTTTT
CDR3aa: CASSYPGGSGEKLFF

d_gene: TRBD2
abundance: -
j_gene: TRBJ2-2
v_gene: TRBV2
CDR3nt: TGTGCCAGCAGTGACCCGGGACTAGGGAACACCGGGGAGCTGTTTTTT
CDR3aa: CASSDPGLGNTGELFF

d_gene: -
abundance: many
j_gene: TRBJ2-1
v_gene: TRBV12-3/TRBV12-4
CDR3nt: TGTGCCAGCAGCCGAGAGATCAATGAGCAGTTCTTC
CDR3aa: CASSREINEQFF